This T cell receptor (beta chain) was documented in a study of cytomegalovirus exposure and HLA in healthy donors (dated by TCRdb to the late 2010s). Background for the entire study: An earlier analysis of fewer than 750 of the donors reported about 260 Gb of sequence data and 95 million to 130 million unique TCR beta sequences obtained from about 170 million T cells. Roughly 300 gigabases of sequencing data and tens of millions of unique TCR sequences made up an early release that covered 640 HLA-typed donors. The genetic ancestry cluster associated with self-reported Caucasian donors included 65% to 90% of the roughly 400 genotyped donors. The study aimed to test whether cataloging public T cell receptors could reveal signatures of past pathogen exposure. Using immunosequencing, the study profiled T cell repertoires from approximately 700 subjects and related those repertoires to cytomegalovirus serostatus. Besides the first cohort of around 670 subjects, a separate validation cohort made up of 90 to 150 different subjects was used. To predict cytomegalovirus infection status, the study combined high-throughput TCR immunosequencing, statistical association of individual TCRs with disease status, and machine learning. A later analysis re-analyzed previously published TCR beta repertoires from roughly 600 donors and added high-resolution HLA genotyping to study TCR occurrence patterns. The later analysis used no new phenotypic data to find candidate immune exposures, relying instead on TCR beta sequences and their occurrence across donors. An earlier analysis of some 500 of the donors used high-throughput TCR beta sequencing to judge whether each TCR beta V gene segment behaved as functional or pseudogenic. Donor age, sex, ethnicity and CMV serostatus were compiled together with the repertoire data. Genome-wide SNP genotypes for about 55% of the roughly 670 donors were used in a later genetic analysis, which treated that subset as a discovery cohort. Every discovery cohort repertoire had been produced on one sequencing platform. HLA typing covered class I and class II loci at four-digit resolution. The number of typed donors differed by locus: about 620-640 for A, B, C, DRB1 and DQB1; about 520 for DQA1; some 610 for DPA1; and 400 to 480 for DPB1. Roughly 5 DR-DQ haplotypes were treated as single units for association and clustering because of strong linkage in the cohort. On average, roughly 240,000 unique TCR beta nucleotide sequences were sequenced per donor among several hundred genotyped donors of the cohort, with approximately 18% of those sequences being non-productive. Results and caveats for the whole study, not just this receptor: When HLA alleles, especially DR and DQ, strongly co-occurred, attributing TCR associations to individual alleles was difficult. According to a later genetic analysis, donors in an Asian-associated ancestry cluster had fewer N-insertions in productive TCRs than the approximately 650-donor mean. Presence/absence analyses assumed roughly uniform sequencing depth across donors, an assumption that may not hold. Because HLA typing was missing for some donors at each locus, association tests included only the typed subset. A few of the identified cytomegalovirus-associated TCR beta chains were confirmed in vitro to be specific for cytomegalovirus antigens. In a later analysis, HLA-associated TCR beta chains showed more clonal expansion and lower generation probabilities than non-associated chains that were equally common. A group of highly shared sequence variants was considered likely to be a technical artifact of the sequencing pipeline. Specific HLA alleles were associated with more than 15,000 TCR beta sequences at a false discovery rate of 0.05 in a later analysis. While some public TCRs were present in many individuals, most TCR sequences turned up only very rarely across donors. A later analysis found that most CMV-associated TCR beta chains appeared HLA-restricted, with HLA associations seemingly driven largely by CMV exposure. In a later analysis, several top co-occurrence clusters were reported to appear linked to parvovirus B19, influenza, CMV and Epstein-Barr virus. Roughly 17 rarely observed V segments, including chromosome 9 orphons, were excluded from the earlier analysis of about 500 of the donors because counts were too low. For the cohort, immune exposure information was limited to CMV serostatus. Correlated functional status among segregating V segments might be attributable to linkage disequilibrium, but an unknown experimental factor could not be ruled out. Because the 87-base-pair reads could not distinguish some IMGT-functional V segments, including TRBV6-2 and TRBV6-3, those segments were excluded. This cohort had only TCR beta chains sequenced, and the lack of alpha or paired-chain data limited which features could be detected. The classifier was reported to diagnose cytomegalovirus status with high specificity and sensitivity in both the original cohort and the validation cohort. According to a later analysis, TCR association rates differed among HLA loci, with DRB1 alleles showing the most associated TCRs and HLA-C alleles showing the fewest. A later genetic analysis associated a missense DCLRE1C variant with V-gene and J-gene trimming of TCR beta chains, and an independent cohort replicated the association. The authors suggested that the approach could potentially be extended to other disease states and immunological phenotypes. The study gave a list of under 200 TCR beta chains associated with cytomegalovirus. A further reported finding was that TCR beta sequences accurately predicted the HLA-A and HLA-B alleles for most subjects in the first cohort. Broadly in line with IMGT annotations, most TCR beta V segments showed up in productive rearrangements about 90% or about 30% of the time in an earlier analysis of roughly 590 of the donors.

There are many counts of this clone. There is no known antigen for this receptor. No much larger clone is present one base from it, and per-base qualities are unavailable. For this chain, trimming is 5 bases at the V end and 0 bases at the J end, and the number of junction bases without a gene match is 2. Looking up the germline V gene yields CDR1 SQVTM and CDR2 ANQGSEA. Taken from cysteine to phenylalanine, the CDR3 has 14 residues. The retained sequence is limited to the CDR3, 42 bases, with the frame set at the first base. In total, roughly 710 healthy bone marrow donors made up the cohort. All cohort members were sampled while nominally healthy, although unrecorded immune exposures were likely present. The donor tested CMV seropositive, placing the donor among the 290 or so seropositive members of the cohort. A peripheral blood sample was provided by each donor, and peripheral blood mononuclear cells were used for TCR beta sequencing. Genomic DNA was extracted from the blood cell samples with the Qiagen DNeasy Blood Extraction Kit.

Library prep was done by the immunoSEQ multiplex PCR assay. For the multiplex PCR, a mixture combining 60 forward primers for TCR Vbeta segments and 13 reverse primers for TCR Jbeta segments was used. The CDR3 region of rearranged TCR beta genes was amplified from genomic DNA with a multiplex PCR assay. On the Illumina HiSeq System, the amplified TCR beta libraries were sequenced as 87-base-pair reads. The original pipeline was this. In a later analysis, approximately 74 million unique TCR beta chains were counted across the approximately 620 repertoires, and roughly 11 million of these chains were shared by at least two donors. Raw reads were error-corrected and collapsed into unique sequences by a nearest-neighbor algorithm in which closely related sequences were merged to remove PCR and sequencing errors. V, D and J gene segments were assigned by aligning CDR3 sequences to IMGT reference sequences. For a sequence to be retained, a match of at least six nucleotides to both a V gene segment and a J gene segment was required. Rearrangements were called productive when the CDR3 lacked stop codons and stayed in frame with V and J; all others were non-productive. CDR3 was defined according to IMGT convention as the region running from the second conserved V-encoded cysteine to the conserved J-encoded phenylalanine. The earlier analysis of fewer than 750 of the donors excluded sequences that lacked an unambiguous match to a single V gene segment. In an earlier analysis of approximately 550 of the donors, V segments were called functional above 56.7% productive rearrangements and were called segregating when the between-donor standard deviation exceeded 5%. To diagnose cytomegalovirus status from the catalog of TCR beta chain sequences, a statistical classification framework was built. A later analysis assigned V and J genes by comparing TCR nucleotide sequences with IMGT/GENE-DB human TR gene sequences. A later analysis assigned CDR3 sequences and most-parsimonious VDJ recombination scenarios with the TCRdist pipeline. In a later analysis, each TCR beta chain was defined by its CDR3 amino acid sequence together with its V-gene family, and reads without a unique V-gene family were excluded. In a later analysis, 550 to 650 highly shared, low-generation-probability nucleotide sequences were removed to address suspected cross-contamination and a sequencing artifact. In a later analysis, a clonal expansion index for each public chain was calculated from normalized within-repertoire ranks of inferred template counts. A later analysis computed generation probabilities with a VDJ recombination model fitted to out-of-frame rearrangements, and checked the results against IGoR. In a later analysis, TCR-TCR, TCR-HLA and TCR-CMV co-occurrence was scored with hypergeometric tests, and a repertoire-size bias correction was applied to TCR pairs. A later analysis estimated false discovery rates by permuting HLA or CMV assignments 20 times. In a later analysis, co-occurring TCRs were grouped using DBSCAN, with TCRdist sequence similarity added in when clustering inside HLA-allele-positive subsets. For co-occurrence clustering, repertoires with fewer than 30,000 or more than 120,000 public chains were excluded, along with five repertoires with anomalous nucleotide sharing. As stored in TCRdb, this immuneACCESS dataset retains in-frame rearrangements with V and J assigned. A fraction of the clones does not appear; measured against another copy, unresolved V genes explain less than half of the discrepancy, and the remainder lacks a known reason. The V and J calls and clone size are taken from that table; D and trimming were inferred from the DNA. The table for this sample lists tens of thousands of clones; over 60% of them were counted only once. 6% to 9.5% of the sample goes to the ten largest clones.

The source is a man between 40 and 49 years old in good health and CMV-seropositive. The sequencing sample was made of PBMCs. The sequence is built from TRBV29-1 and TRBJ1-5; 9 central bases correspond to TRBD1. The base sequence is TGCAGCGTTTGGGACAGGGCTAGCAATCAGCCCCAGCATTTT. This translates into CSVWDRASNQPQHF.